Detailed here is one T cell receptor (beta chain). The antigen is not known. Germline loops: CDR1 MNHEY, CDR2 SVGAGI. The CDR3 has 14 residues. Trimming removed 3 bases from V and 4 bases from J, with 12 bases in between. This sample was taken from a study of radiation and T cells in renal cell carcinoma. General study findings and limits: No pretreatment tumor biopsies were available for baseline clonotypes.

This table comes from immunoSEQ multiplex PCR, and its TCRdb copy is limited to in-frame clones, with some not included. The profile shows about 59,000 clones, over 70% of them singletons. Time point defined: baseline pretreatment blood. The sample's treatment: 15 Gy SBRT to primary tumor, nephrectomy 4 weeks later. Serial blood draws occurred at baseline and 2 and 4 weeks post-SBRT. The tumor was a clear cell renal cell carcinoma. The sample consisted of blood, taken from a patient whose treatment included radiotherapy and nephrectomy. The TCR originated in a man in his fifties or sixties with renal cell carcinoma. This chain links TRBV6-5 with TRBJ1-2, with TRBD1 as a possible D gene (6 bases). CDR3 bases: TGTGCCAGCAGTTATATGGAGGGGGGCTATGGCTACACCTTC. Protein product: CASSYMEGGYGYTF.